These T cell receptor beta chains were read from a single sample in a study of cytomegalovirus exposure and HLA in healthy donors. The assay was immunoSEQ multiplex PCR, and TCRdb's table has in-frame clones only and misses some. Across just under 80,000 clones, the top ten clones capture 3% to 4% of the sample. The sample consisted of PBMCs. These receptors all come from a man between 18 and 29 years old in good health and CMV-seropositive. The CDR3 runs from the conserved cysteine through the conserved F or W. A D gene is named only where the DNA matches it firmly.

d_call	v_call	j_call	cdr3_aa	cdr3_nt
TRBD1	TRBV6-5	TRBJ1-4	CASTTGGAEEKLFF	TGTGCCAGCACCACAGGGGGCGCGGAGGAAAAACTGTTTTTT
NA	TRBV7-9	TRBJ2-7	CASSLEHSQAPYEQYF	TGTGCCAGCAGCTTAGAACACAGCCAAGCCCCCTACGAGCAGTACTTC
NA	TRBV2	TRBJ2-5	CASSSGSETQYF	TGTGCCAGCAGTTCGGGTTCGGAGACCCAGTACTTC
NA	TRBV7-2	TRBJ2-1	CASSLEVWGRNEQFF	TGTGCCAGCAGCTTAGAGGTCTGGGGGCGGAATGAGCAGTTCTTC
NA	TRBV4-2	TRBJ2-7	CASSQVAGSEQYF	TGTGCCAGCAGCCAAGTTGCAGGAAGTGAGCAGTACTTC
NA	TRBV5-1	TRBJ1-1	CASSLLTAGGEAFF	TGCGCCAGCAGCCTACTGACGGCGGGGGGAGAAGCTTTCTTT
NA	TRBV7-2	TRBJ2-4	CASSPEGNIQYF	TGTGCCAGCAGCCCCGAGGGAAACATTCAGTACTTC
NA	TRBV19	TRBJ2-3	CASRFGDTQYF	TGTGCCAGTAGATTCGGAGATACGCAGTATTTT
TRBD1	TRBV7-2	TRBJ2-7	CASSPRTGGGDEQYF	TGTGCCAGCAGCCCTAGGACAGGGGGCGGAGACGAGCAGTACTTC
NA	TRBV7-7	TRBJ2-1	CASSLGLANEQFF	TGTGCCAGCAGCTTAGGGCTAGCGAATGAGCAGTTCTTC
NA	TRBV9	TRBJ2-4	CASSVEGQGMAKNIQYF	TGTGCCAGCAGCGTAGAGGGGCAGGGGATGGCCAAAAACATTCAGTACTTC
NA	TRBV7-9	TRBJ1-1	CASSIPQRGTEAFF	TGTGCCAGCAGCATCCCACAGCGGGGCACTGAAGCTTTCTTT
NA	TRBV19	TRBJ2-3	CASYQQGGRDTQYF	TGTGCCTCCTATCAACAGGGTGGCAGAGATACGCAGTATTTT
NA	TRBV29-1	TRBJ2-7	CSVEQDNNYEQYF	TGCAGCGTTGAACAGGACAATAACTACGAGCAGTACTTC
NA	TRBV27	TRBJ2-1	CASSPEMSSYNEQFF	TGTGCCAGCAGTCCGGAGATGAGCTCCTACAATGAGCAGTTCTTC
NA	TRBV5-4	TRBJ2-7	CASSTWTETYEQYF	TGTGCCAGCAGCACCTGGACTGAAACCTACGAGCAGTACTTC
NA	TRBV5-1	TRBJ2-7	CASSLVARPSSYEQYF	TGCGCCAGCAGCTTGGTTGCGCGGCCGAGCTCCTACGAGCAGTACTTC
TRBD2	TRBV19	TRBJ2-3	CASSIDLAGGRDTQYF	TGTGCCAGTAGTATCGATCTAGCGGGAGGTCGAGATACGCAGTATTTT
NA	TRBV27	TRBJ1-1	CAVGGARIAFF	TGTGCGGTGGGGGGGGCACGCATAGCTTTCTTT
NA	TRBV15	TRBJ2-7	CATSRAPDSSYEQYF	TGTGCCACCAGCAGAGCTCCGGACAGCTCCTACGAGCAGTACTTC
TRBD2	TRBV5-6	TRBJ2-5	CASSLSTSGRETQYF	TGTGCCAGCAGCCTATCGACTAGCGGGAGAGAGACCCAGTACTTC
NA	TRBV28	TRBJ1-5	CASRPAGGSNQPQHF	TGTGCCAGCAGGCCAGCAGGTGGATCCAATCAGCCCCAGCATTTT
TRBD1	TRBV18	TRBJ2-5	CASSPPALYTGDQETQYF	TGTGCCAGCTCACCACCTGCCCTCTACACAGGGGATCAAGAGACCCAGTACTTC
NA	TRBV14	TRBJ2-2	CASSHREYTGELFF	TGTGCCAGCAGCCACCGGGAGTACACCGGGGAGCTGTTTTTT
NA	TRBV6-6	TRBJ2-7	CASRTPTGSYEQYF	TGTGCCAGCAGGACTCCGACAGGAAGCTACGAGCAGTACTTC
NA	TRBV21-1	TRBJ1-2	CASSKWTDGYTF	TGTGCCAGCAGCAAGTGGACAGATGGCTACACCTTC
TRBD1	TRBV5-6	TRBJ1-6	CASSSVGQVNSPLHF	TGTGCCAGCAGCTCGGTGGGACAGGTTAATTCACCCCTCCACTTT
TRBD1	TRBV6-5	TRBJ1-2	CASSSGTGGSYGYTF	TGTGCCAGCAGTTCCGGGACAGGGGGGTCGTATGGCTACACCTTC
NA	TRBV6-5	TRBJ1-2	CASSPRFQGVYGYTF	TGTGCCAGCAGTCCTCGTTTTCAAGGAGTCTATGGCTACACCTTC
TRBD1	TRBV19	TRBJ1-5	CASSESHRGSNQPQHF	TGTGCCAGTAGTGAAAGCCACAGGGGCAGCAATCAGCCCCAGCATTTT
NA	TRBV28	TRBJ2-1	CASSSSSGTRDNEQFF	TGTGCCAGCAGTTCATCTTCCGGGACAAGGGACAATGAGCAGTTCTTC
TRBD1	TRBV9	TRBJ1-5	CASSVGGQGNQPQHF	TGTGCCAGCAGCGTAGGGGGACAGGGTAACCAGCCCCAGCATTTT
TRBD1	TRBV5-8	TRBJ1-5	CASRRTGSISNQPQHF	TGTGCCAGCAGGCGGACAGGGTCTATCAGCAATCAGCCCCAGCATTTT
TRBD2	TRBV7-9	TRBJ2-7	CASSLVGRDEQYF	TGTGCCAGCAGCTTAGTGGGGAGGGACGAGCAGTACTTC
NA	TRBV18	TRBJ1-1	CASSQVTDMNTEAFF	TGTGCCAGCTCACAGGTCACAGATATGAACACTGAAGCTTTCTTT
NA	TRBV7-2	TRBJ2-5	CASSTKTGTQYF	TGTGCCAGCAGTACAAAGACGGGGACCCAGTACTTC
NA	TRBV6-5	TRBJ2-2	CASSYPGTGELFF	TGTGCCAGCAGTTACCCCGGCACCGGGGAGCTGTTTTTT
NA	TRBV27	TRBJ2-3	CASSFTPGITDTQYF	TGTGCCAGCAGCTTTACCCCGGGGATCACAGATACGCAGTATTTT
TRBD2	TRBV29-1	TRBJ2-5	CSVENPWTSGNETQYF	TGCAGCGTCGAGAACCCGTGGACTAGCGGGAACGAGACCCAGTACTTC
NA	TRBV2	TRBJ2-2	CASKGEGLVTGELFF	TGTGCCAGCAAGGGGGAAGGCTTGGTCACCGGGGAGCTGTTTTTT
NA	TRBV19	TRBJ1-3	CASSEQGSGNTIYF	TGTGCCAGTAGCGAACAGGGCTCTGGAAACACCATATATTTT
NA	TRBV4-2	TRBJ2-7	CASSQEDLSSYEQYF	TGTGCCAGCAGCCAAGAAGACTTAAGCTCCTACGAGCAGTACTTC
NA	TRBV19	TRBJ2-7	CASSIGGSGPTYEQYF	TGTGCCAGTAGTATAGGGGGTAGCGGACCTACCTACGAGCAGTACTTC
NA	TRBV4-1	TRBJ2-3	CASSQGPRSGDTQYF	TGCGCCAGCAGCCAAGGACCGAGGAGTGGAGATACGCAGTATTTT
NA	TRBV13	TRBJ1-1	CASSGLPGFPEAFF	TGTGCCAGCAGCGGACTTCCGGGGTTCCCTGAAGCTTTCTTT
TRBD1	TRBV6-5	TRBJ1-2	CASSQYSGTAVGYTF	TGTGCCAGCAGTCAATATTCCGGGACAGCCGTTGGCTACACCTTC
TRBD2	TRBV4-1	TRBJ2-7	CASSHATSGGYEQYF	TGCGCCAGCAGCCATGCGACTAGCGGGGGCTACGAGCAGTACTTC
NA	TRBV6-6	TRBJ2-1	CASSQPPQGYNEQFF	TGTGCCAGCAGTCAGCCCCCTCAGGGCTACAATGAGCAGTTCTTC